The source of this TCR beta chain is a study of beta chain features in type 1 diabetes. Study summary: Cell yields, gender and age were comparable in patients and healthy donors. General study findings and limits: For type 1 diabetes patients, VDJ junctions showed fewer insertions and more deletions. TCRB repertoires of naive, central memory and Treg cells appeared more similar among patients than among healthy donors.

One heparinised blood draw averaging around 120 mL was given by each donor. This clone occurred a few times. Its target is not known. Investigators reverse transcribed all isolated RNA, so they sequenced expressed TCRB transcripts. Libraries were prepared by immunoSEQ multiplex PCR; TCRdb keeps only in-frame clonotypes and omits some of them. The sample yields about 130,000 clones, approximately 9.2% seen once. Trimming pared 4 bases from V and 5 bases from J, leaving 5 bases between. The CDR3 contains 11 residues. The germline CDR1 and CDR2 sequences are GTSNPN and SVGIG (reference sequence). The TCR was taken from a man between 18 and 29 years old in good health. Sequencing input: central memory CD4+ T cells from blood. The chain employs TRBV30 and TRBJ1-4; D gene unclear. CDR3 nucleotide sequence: TGTGCCTGGAATGCGAATGAAAAACTGTTTTTT. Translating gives CAWNANEKLFF.